This record covers a single T cell receptor (beta chain). The data originate from a study of shared clonotypes between healthy human individuals. Trimming cost V 0 bases and J 12 bases, with 9 bases left between them. The CDR3 has 11 amino acids. In germline, CDR1 is DFQATT, CDR2 SNEGSKA (reference sequence). TCRdb's copy holds only in-frame clones and misses some; the assay was immunoSEQ multiplex PCR. The sample carries about 2 million clones, 85% to 95% recorded once. The genes are TRBV20-1 and TRBJ2-1; the D gene is possibly TRBD1 (5 bases). The specimen was naive CD4+ T cells sorted from blood. Subset here: CD45RA+ positively selected. This receptor was obtained from a man aged 18 to 29 in good health. As DNA, the CDR3 is TGCAGTGCTAGAGACAGGGTCTGGCAGTTCTTC. Residues: CSARDRVWQFF.